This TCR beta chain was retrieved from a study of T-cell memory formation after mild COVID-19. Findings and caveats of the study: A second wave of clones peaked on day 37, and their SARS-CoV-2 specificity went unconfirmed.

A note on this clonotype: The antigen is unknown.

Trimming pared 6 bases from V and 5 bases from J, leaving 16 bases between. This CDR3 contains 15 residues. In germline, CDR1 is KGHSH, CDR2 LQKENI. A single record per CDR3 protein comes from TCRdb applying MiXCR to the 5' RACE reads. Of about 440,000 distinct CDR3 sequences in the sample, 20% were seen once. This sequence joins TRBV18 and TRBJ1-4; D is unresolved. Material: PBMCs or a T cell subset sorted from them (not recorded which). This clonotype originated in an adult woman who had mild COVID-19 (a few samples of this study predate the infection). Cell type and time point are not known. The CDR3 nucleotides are TGTGCCAGCTCGCCTGACTCCTCGAGAAATGAAAAACTGTTTTTT. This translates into CASSPDSSRNEKLFF.